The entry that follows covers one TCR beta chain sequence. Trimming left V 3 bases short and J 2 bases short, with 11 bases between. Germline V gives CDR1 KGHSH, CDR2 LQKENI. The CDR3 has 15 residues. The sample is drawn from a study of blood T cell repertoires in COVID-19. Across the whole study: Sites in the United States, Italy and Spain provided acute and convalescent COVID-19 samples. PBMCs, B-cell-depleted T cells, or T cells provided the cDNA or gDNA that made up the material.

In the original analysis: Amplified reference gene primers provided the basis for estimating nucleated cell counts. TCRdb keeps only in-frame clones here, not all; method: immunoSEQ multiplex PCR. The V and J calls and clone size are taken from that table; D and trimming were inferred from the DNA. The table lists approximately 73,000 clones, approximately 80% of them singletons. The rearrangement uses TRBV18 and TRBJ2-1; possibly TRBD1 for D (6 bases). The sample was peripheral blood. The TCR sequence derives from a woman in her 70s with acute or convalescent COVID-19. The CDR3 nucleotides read TGTGCCAGCTCACCTAACCCAGGGGCCTACAATGAGCAGTTCTTC. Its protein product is CASSPNPGAYNEQFF.